What follows are 2 T cell receptor beta chains derived from one specimen sequenced in a study of cytomegalovirus exposure and HLA in healthy donors. Both 60 Vbeta primers and 13 Jbeta primers went into the PCR. Sequencing used immunoSEQ multiplex PCR; TCRdb keeps in-frame clones, though not all of them. The data show 100,000 to 150,000 clones, about 83% seen once. Input material: PBMCs. The receptor source for this set is a girl under 10 years old in good health and CMV-seronegative.

The J gene is TRBJ2-1, the V gene TRBV28; D is undetermined. The germline gives CDR1 MDHEN, CDR2 SYDVKM. The CDR3 loop spans 15 amino acids. V dropped 6 bases and J dropped 7 bases, with 19 bases sitting between them. The CDR3 sequence is CASSPTRVRGNEQFF. DNA of the CDR3: TGTGCCAGCAGCCCTACACGGGTTCGAGGTAATGAGCAGTTCTTC.

This clone was recorded once. This rearrangement joins TRBV7-9 to TRBJ2-5, with 8 bases matching TRBD2. V gave up 1 base and J gave up 4 bases; unmatched junction bases: 2. Germline-derived CDR1 and CDR2 are SEHNR and FQNEAQ (reference sequence). This CDR3 is built from 14 residues. The CDR3, as DNA: TGTGCCAGCAGCTTAGAACGGGAGGGAGAGACCCAGTACTTC. The encoded protein is CASSLEREGETQYF.